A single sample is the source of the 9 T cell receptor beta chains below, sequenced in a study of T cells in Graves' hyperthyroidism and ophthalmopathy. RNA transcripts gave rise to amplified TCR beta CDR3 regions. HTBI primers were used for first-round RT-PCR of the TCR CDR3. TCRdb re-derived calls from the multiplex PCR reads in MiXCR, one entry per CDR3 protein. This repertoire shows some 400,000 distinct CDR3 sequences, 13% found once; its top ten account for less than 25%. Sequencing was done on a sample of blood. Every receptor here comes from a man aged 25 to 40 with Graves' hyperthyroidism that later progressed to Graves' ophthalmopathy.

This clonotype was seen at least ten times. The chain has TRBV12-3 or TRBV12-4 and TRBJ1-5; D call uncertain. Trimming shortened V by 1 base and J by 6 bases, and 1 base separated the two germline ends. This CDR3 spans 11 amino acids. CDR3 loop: CASSLGQPQHF. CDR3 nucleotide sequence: TGTGCCAGCAGTTTAGGTCAGCCCCAGCATTTT.

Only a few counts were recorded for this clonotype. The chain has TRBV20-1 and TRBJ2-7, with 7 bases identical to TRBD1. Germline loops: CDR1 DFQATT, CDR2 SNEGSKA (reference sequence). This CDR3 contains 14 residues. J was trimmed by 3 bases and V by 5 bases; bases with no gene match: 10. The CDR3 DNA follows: TGCAGTGCTGAAACAGGGGAGTCCCTCTACGAGCAGTACTTC. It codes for CSAETGESLYEQYF.

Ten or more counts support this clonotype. The CDR3 sequence: CASKERENTEAFF. The CDR3 region has the DNA TGCGCCAGCAAGGAACGGGAGAACACTGAAGCTTTCTTT. This chain connects TRBV10-1 to TRBJ1-1; no firm D call. Germline lookup yields CDR1 WNHNN and CDR2 SYGVQD (reference sequence). This CDR3 region has 13 residues. V was shortened by 7 bases and J by 1 base, with 10 bases between the two germline ends.

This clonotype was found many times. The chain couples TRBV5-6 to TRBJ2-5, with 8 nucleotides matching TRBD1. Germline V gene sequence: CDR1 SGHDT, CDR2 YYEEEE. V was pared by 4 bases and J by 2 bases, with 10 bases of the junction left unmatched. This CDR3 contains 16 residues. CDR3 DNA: TGTGCCAGCAGCCACCGACCGGGACAGGTACAAGAGACCCAGTACTTC. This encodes CASSHRPGQVQETQYF.

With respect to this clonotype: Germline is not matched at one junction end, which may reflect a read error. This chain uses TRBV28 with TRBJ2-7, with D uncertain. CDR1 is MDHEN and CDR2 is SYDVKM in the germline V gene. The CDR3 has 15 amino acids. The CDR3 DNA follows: TGTGCCGGCAGCCCCTTGCAGGCCGGAAGCTACGAGCAGTACTTC. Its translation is CAGSPLQAGSYEQYF.

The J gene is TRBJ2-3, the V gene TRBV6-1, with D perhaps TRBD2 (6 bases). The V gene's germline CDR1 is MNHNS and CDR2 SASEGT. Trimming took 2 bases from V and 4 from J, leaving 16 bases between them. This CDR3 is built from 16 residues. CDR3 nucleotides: TGTGCCAGCAGTGAAAGTGTAGGGACTGGCGCAGATACGCAGTATTTT. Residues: CASSESVGTGADTQYF.

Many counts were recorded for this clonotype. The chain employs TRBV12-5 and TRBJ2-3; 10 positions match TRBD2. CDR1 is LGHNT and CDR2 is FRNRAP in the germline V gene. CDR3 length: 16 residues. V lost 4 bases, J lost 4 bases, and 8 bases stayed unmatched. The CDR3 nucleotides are TGTGCTAGTGGTTCAACAGCGGGGGGGCCACCAGATACGCAGTATTTT. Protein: CASGSTAGGPPDTQYF. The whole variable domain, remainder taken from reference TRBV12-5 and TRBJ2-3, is DARVTQTPRHKVTEMGQEVTMRCQPILGHNTVFWYRQTMMQGLELLAYFRNRAPLDDSGMPKDRFSAEMPDATLATLKIQPSEPRDSAVYFCASGSTAGGPPDTQYFGPGTRLTVL.

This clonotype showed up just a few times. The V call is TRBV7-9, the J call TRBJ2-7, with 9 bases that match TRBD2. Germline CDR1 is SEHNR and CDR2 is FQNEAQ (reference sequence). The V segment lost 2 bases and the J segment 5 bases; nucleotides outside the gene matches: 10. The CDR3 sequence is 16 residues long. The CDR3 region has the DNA TGTGCCAGCAGCTTACCTTCGGCGGGGGGGACCGACGAGCAGTACTTC. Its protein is CASSLPSAGGTDEQYF.

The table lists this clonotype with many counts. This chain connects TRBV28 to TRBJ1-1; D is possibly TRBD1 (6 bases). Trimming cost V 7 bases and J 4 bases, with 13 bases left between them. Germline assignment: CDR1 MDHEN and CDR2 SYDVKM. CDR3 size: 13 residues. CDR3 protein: CASTRQAGTEAFF. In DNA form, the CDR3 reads TGTGCCAGCACCAGACAGGCGGGCACTGAAGCTTTCTTT.